In its sample, the clone carrying this TCR beta chain was seen many times. Its antigen is unknown. This entry is derived from a study of CD8 T cells in ankylosing spondylitis. Study observations and caveats: Disease-linked clones bore a CD8+ phenotype, appearing relatively rarely in peripheral blood. For ankylosing spondylitis blood, a TCR beta motif of 7 to 9 highly homologous variants appeared characteristic.

This CDR3 spans 13 amino acids. The germline gives CDR1 SGHDT, CDR2 YYEEEE. V lost 2 bases, J lost 4 bases, and 7 bases lay in between. Via MiXCR, TCRdb re-called the 5' RACE reads, giving one row per CDR3 protein. The data show under 200,000 distinct CDR3 sequences, 9.8% seen once. Specimen: blood, either unsorted or a sorted T cell fraction (not recorded which). This chain uses TRBV5-6 with TRBJ1-3; D is perhaps TRBD1 (5 bases). This clonotype originated in a female donor with ankylosing spondylitis or in good health (not recorded which). The CDR3 region is CASSLGAGNTIYF. Written as DNA, the CDR3 is TGTGCCAGCAGCTTAGGGGCCGGAAACACCATATATTTT.